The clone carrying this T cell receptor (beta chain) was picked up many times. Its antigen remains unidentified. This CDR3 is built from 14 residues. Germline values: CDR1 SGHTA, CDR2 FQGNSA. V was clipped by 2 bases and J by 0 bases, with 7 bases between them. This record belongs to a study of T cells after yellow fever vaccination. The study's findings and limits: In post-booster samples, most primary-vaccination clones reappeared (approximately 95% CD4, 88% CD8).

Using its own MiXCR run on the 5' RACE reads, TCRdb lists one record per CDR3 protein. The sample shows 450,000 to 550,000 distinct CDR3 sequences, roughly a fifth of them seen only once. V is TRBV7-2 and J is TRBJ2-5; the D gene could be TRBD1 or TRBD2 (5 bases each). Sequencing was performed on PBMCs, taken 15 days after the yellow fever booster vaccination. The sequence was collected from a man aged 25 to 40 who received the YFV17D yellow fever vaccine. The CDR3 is CASSLWGYQETQYF. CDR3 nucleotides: TGTGCCAGCAGCTTATGGGGGTACCAAGAGACCCAGTACTTC. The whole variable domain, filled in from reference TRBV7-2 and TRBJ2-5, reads GAGVSQSPSNKVTEKGKDVELRCDPISGHTALYWYRQSLGQGLEFLIYFQGNSAPDKSGLPSDRFSAERTGGSVSTLTIQRTQQEDSAVYLCASSLWGYQETQYFGPGTRLLVL.